This T cell receptor beta chain is from a study of blood T cell repertoires in COVID-19. Study summary: Sites in the United States, Italy and Spain provided acute and convalescent COVID-19 samples. T cells, B-cell-depleted T cells, or PBMCs supplied cDNA or gDNA.

CDR3 length equals 13 residues. The germline V gene encodes CDR1 ENHRY and CDR2 SYGVKD. The V end was cut by 8 bases, the J end by 2 bases, with 10 bases between. The authors' processing: Amplified reference gene primers provided the basis for estimating nucleated cell counts. Here immunoSEQ multiplex PCR was the method, and the copy in TCRdb shows in-frame clones only, minus some. V and J calls and clone size are copied from that table; D and trimming were computed from the DNA. The sample includes about 250,000 clones, about 86% seen only once; the top ten take roughly 10%. This clone has a single count.

This clonotype was sampled from a man of 80 years or more with acute or convalescent COVID-19. Sequenced input: peripheral blood. The chain couples TRBV10-3 to TRBJ2-1, with D possibly TRBD2 on 5 matching bases. CDR3 DNA sequence: TGTGCCATCGGTAGGGAGACCTACAATGAGCAGTTCTTC. The encoded protein is CAIGRETYNEQFF.